What follows is one T cell receptor (beta chain) and its context. Samples came from healthy bone marrow donors. Unmatched junction bases numbered 9, after V lost 3 bases and J lost 0 bases. This CDR3 spans 16 amino acids. The germline V gene has CDR1 SGDLS and CDR2 YYNGEE. The sample comes from a study of cytomegalovirus exposure and HLA in healthy donors. A multiplex PCR was run with 60 Vbeta primers and 13 Jbeta primers. Profiled with immunoSEQ multiplex PCR; TCRdb holds only in-frame clones, not every one. This table holds 70,000 or so clones, less than 80% found once. Input material: PBMCs. The receptor comes from a woman in her forties or fifties in good health and CMV-seronegative. The chain couples TRBV9 to TRBJ2-7; 7 nucleotides match TRBD1. The CDR3 is CASSGGKTGHSYEQYF. The CDR3 DNA is TGTGCCAGCAGCGGAGGGAAGACAGGGCACTCCTACGAGCAGTACTTC.